These 6 T cell receptor beta chains were sequenced from one sample in a study of blood T cell repertoires in COVID-19. Assay used: immunoSEQ multiplex PCR; TCRdb lists only in-frame clones, some missing. The sample has approximately 190,000 clones; about 80% are singletons. Material for sequencing was peripheral blood. The receptors here all came from a man between 60 and 75 years old with acute or convalescent COVID-19.

The sample holds one count of this clone. The gene calls are TRBV6-5 and TRBJ1-4; 7 bases align to TRBD1. CDR3 size: 14 residues. From germline, CDR1 is MNHEY and CDR2 SVGAGI. After removal of 0 bases from V and 11 bases from J, the junction contained 6 bases not matched to a gene. The CDR3 loop reads CASSYSIPGGKLFF. The CDR3 DNA sequence: TGTGCCAGCAGTTACTCGATCCCAGGGGGGAAACTGTTTTTT.

In this sample, this clone turned up a few times. The chain combines TRBV13 with TRBJ2-1; 11 positions agree with TRBD2. The germline V gene has CDR1 PRHDT and CDR2 FYEKMQ (reference sequence). The CDR3 covers 15 residues. J was trimmed by 2 bases and V by 5 bases; bases with no gene match: 2. This CDR3 is CASSLAGGTYNEQFF. The CDR3 nucleotides read TGTGCCAGCAGCCTAGCGGGAGGAACCTACAATGAGCAGTTCTTC.

The chain carries TRBV24-1 and TRBJ1-3; D is perhaps TRBD1 (6 bases). CDR1 and CDR2 from the germline V gene are KGHDR and SFDVKD. V was shortened by 3 bases and J by 3 bases, with 14 bases between the two germline ends. CDR3 length: 16 amino acids. CDR3 sequence: CATSDGKQGFGNTIYF. The CDR3 bases are TGTGCCACCAGTGATGGAAAACAGGGTTTTGGAAACACCATATATTTT.

The chain is built from TRBV18 and TRBJ2-1, with D possibly TRBD2 on 6 matching bases. Germline values: CDR1 KGHSH, CDR2 LQKENI. Trimming removed 2 bases at V and 5 bases at J, with 13 bases between. This CDR3 comprises 15 residues. The CDR3 bases are TGTGCCAGCTCACCAGGGACTCCTGGAAACAATGAGCAGTTCTTC. As protein: CASSPGTPGNNEQFF.

The chain links TRBV5-4 to TRBJ2-6; 8 positions match TRBD1. The CDR3 sequence is 19 residues long. Germline V gene sequence: CDR1 SGHNT, CDR2 YYREEE (reference sequence). V lost 4 bases and J lost 0; bases outside the gene matches: 12. This CDR3 is CASSPLSDRAPSGANVLTF. The CDR3, as DNA: TGTGCCAGCAGCCCGCTGTCGGACAGGGCCCCCTCTGGGGCCAACGTCCTGACTTTC. The full variable domain, rest sourced from reference TRBV5-4 and TRBJ2-6, is ETGVTQSPTHLIKTRGQQVTLRCSSQSGHNTVSWYQQALGQGPQFIFQYYREEENGRGNFPPRFSGLQFPNYSSELNVNALELDDSALYLCASSPLSDRAPSGANVLTFGAGSRLTVL.

V usage is TRBV5-1 and J usage is TRBJ1-2; 7 nucleotides align to TRBD1. Germline lookup yields CDR1 SGHRS and CDR2 YFSETQ. The trim removed 3 bases at V and 3 bases at J, leaving 17 bases unmatched. The CDR3 length is 18 residues. The CDR3 bases are TGCGCCAGCAGCTCACTACCTCCAGACAGGGAGGAACACTATGGCTACACCTTC. The encoded protein is CASSSLPPDREEHYGYTF.